These 27 T cell receptor beta chains came from one sample sequenced in a study of blood T cell repertoires in COVID-19 (dated by TCRdb to about 2020). Library preparation used the immunoSEQ multiplex PCR assay. The table comes from immuneACCESS by way of TCRdb, which keeps in-frame sequences with V and J called. Part of the clones is missing from these tables; in studies checked, under half for an unresolved V gene and the rest for unknown reasons. Counted in this sample were about 88,000 clones; around 87% of them appeared once. Clones ranked in the top ten supply roughly 15% of the sample. Input material: peripheral blood. Receptors were obtained from a male donor with acute or convalescent COVID-19.

The chain has TRBV10-3 and TRBJ1-1; 7 bases align to TRBD1. The germline V gene encodes CDR1 ENHRY and CDR2 SYGVKD. CDR3 size: 14 residues. V gave up 8 bases and J gave up 5 bases; unmatched junction bases: 11. CDR3 protein: CAIRAGGLVTEAFF. The DNA for the CDR3 is TGTGCCATCCGGGCAGGGGGACTCGTTACTGAAGCTTTCTTT.

The chain carries TRBV5-4 and TRBJ2-2; 13 bases align to TRBD2. The CDR3 runs 18 residues. V shed 9 bases and J 3 bases; nucleotides not matched to a gene: 14. Germline V lookup: CDR1 SGHNT, CDR2 YYREEE (reference sequence). The CDR3 nucleotides read TGTGCCATCAAGACTAGCGGGGGGCCCCTGGGGGACACCGGGGAGCTGTTTTTT. It codes for CAIKTSGGPLGDTGELFF.

The chain joins TRBV6-6 to TRBJ1-5, with 10 bases aligning to TRBD1. V lost 5 bases to trimming and J lost 0 bases; unmatched junction nucleotides: 7. The CDR3 consists of 17 residues. Per germline, CDR1 MNHNY and CDR2 SVGAGI (reference sequence). DNA for the CDR3: TGTGCCAGCAGTCAGGGACAGGGGCCTTATAGCAATCAGCCCCAGCATTTT. This gives the protein CASSQGQGPYSNQPQHF.

This clone was observed a single time. The chain couples TRBV4-1 to TRBJ2-2, with 8 bases matching TRBD2. CDR1 is MGHRA, CDR2 YSYEKL, per germline. V shed 3 bases, J shed 0 bases, and the junction held 3 bases outside the gene matches. This CDR3 comprises 16 residues. CDR3 DNA sequence: TGCGCCAGCAGCCAGATGACTAGCGCGAACACCGGGGAGCTGTTTTTT. Protein: CASSQMTSANTGELFF.

The genes are TRBV21-1 and TRBJ1-6; the table calls TRBD1, which could not be checked here. TRBV21-1 represents a pseudogene. The CDR3 consists of 17 residues. CDR3 sequence (DNA): TGTGCCAGCAGCAAAGAGGGAACGGGACAGAGCAATTCACCCCTCCACTTT. It codes for CASSKEGTGQSNSPLHF.

The CDR3, as DNA: TGCAGCGTTGACGTAGGCGGCTATGGCTACACCTTC. Its translation: CSVDVGGYGYTF. The chain recombines TRBV29-1 with TRBJ1-2; D gene uncertain. Germline V gene lookup returns CDR1 SQVTM and CDR2 ANQGSEA. The CDR3 runs to 12 residues. The V end lost 3 bases, the J end lost 4 bases, and 9 bases lay between the germline ends.

V gene TRBV5-4 combines with J gene TRBJ2-3; 11 bases match TRBD2. This CDR3 is built from 15 residues. Trimming took 4 bases from V and 5 from J; bases not matched to a gene: 6. Per germline, CDR1 SGHNT and CDR2 YYREEE (reference sequence). CDR3 loop: CASSLSGGGLDTQYF. CDR3 sequence (DNA): TGTGCCAGCAGCCTTAGCGGGGGGGGTCTAGATACGCAGTATTTT.

The genes are TRBV6-5 and TRBJ2-7, with 8 bases fitting TRBD2. The V gene end was trimmed by 11 bases and the J gene end by 4 bases; junction bases not matched to a gene: 13. CDR1 is MNHEY and CDR2 is SVGAGI in the germline V gene. CDR3 length equals 14 residues. CDR3 sequence reads: CAARGGGGAYEQYF. The CDR3 DNA sequence: TGTGCCGCTCGGGGGGGTGGTGGGGCGTACGAGCAGTACTTC.

This clone has just a few counts. The chain has TRBV5-1 and TRBJ1-4; TRBD1 might be the D (5 bases). Trimming cost V 4 bases and J 8 bases, with 9 bases left between them. CDR3 length: 12 amino acids. Germline V gene data show CDR1 as SGHRS and CDR2 as YFSETQ. The CDR3 nucleotides are TGCGCCAGCAGCCGGGAGGGGGAAAAACTGTTTTTT. Translating gives CASSREGEKLFF.

The chain joins TRBV9 to TRBJ2-7, with TRBD1 matching over 9 bases. Germline V CDR1 and CDR2: SGDLS, YYNGEE. This CDR3 has 14 residues. Trimming took 4 bases from V and 4 from J; bases not matched to a gene: 6. Here the CDR3 DNA reads TGTGCCAGCAGCCTCGGGACAGGGAATTACGAGCAGTACTTC. Protein: CASSLGTGNYEQYF.

This clone showed up just once. The rearrangement links TRBV7-9 to TRBJ2-3; D is unclear. Germline V lookup: CDR1 SEHNR, CDR2 FQNEAQ (reference sequence). V lost 5 bases and J 2 bases, leaving 5 bases between the germline ends. The length of the CDR3 is 12 residues. CDR3 in DNA: TGTGCCAGCAGCGAGGTCACAGATACGCAGTATTTT. It is translated as CASSEVTDTQYF.

The table lists this clone with a few counts. The chain uses TRBV28 and TRBJ2-7; the match to TRBD1 covers 7 bases. V was clipped by 5 bases and J by 2 bases; unmatched bases: 6. Germline-derived CDR1 and CDR2 are MDHEN and SYDVKM. The CDR3 has 14 amino acids. In DNA, the CDR3 is TGTGCCAGCAGTGGGACAGCCCCTCCCTACGAGCAGTACTTC. This codes for CASSGTAPPYEQYF.

The gene calls are TRBV6-5 and TRBJ1-3; D is perhaps TRBD1 (6 bases). Germline CDR1 reads MNHEY; CDR2 reads SVGAGI. Trimming removed 7 bases from V and 7 bases from J, with 14 bases in between. The length of the CDR3 is 13 residues. The CDR3 region is CASIAVGQNTIYF. Here the CDR3 DNA reads TGTGCCAGCATCGCGGTTGGACAGAACACCATATATTTT.

This clone was counted a single time. The rearrangement uses TRBV7-6 and TRBJ2-2, with D possibly TRBD1 on 6 matching bases. Germline V CDR1 and CDR2: SGHVS, FNYEAQ. CDR3 length: 19 amino acids. Trimming shortened V by 5 bases and J by 1 base, and 23 bases separated the two germline ends. CDR3 sequence reads: CASSADRFYRSQNTGELFF. CDR3 coding DNA: TGTGCCAGCAGCGCCGACAGGTTCTATCGCTCACAGAACACCGGGGAGCTGTTTTTT.

This clone was picked up a small number of times. V and J are TRBV5-4 and TRBJ2-5; TRBD1 aligns across 9 bases. Per germline, CDR1 SGHNT and CDR2 YYREEE (reference sequence). Unmatched junction bases numbered 6, after V lost 4 bases and J lost 5 bases. This CDR3 region has 14 residues. Here the CDR3 DNA reads TGTGCCAGCAGCAAGGACAGGGGCCAGGAGACCCAGTACTTC. Translation gives CASSKDRGQETQYF.

This clone came up once. The V call is TRBV18, the J call TRBJ2-3, with 10 bases fitting TRBD1. With V trimmed by 2 bases and J by 6 bases, 14 bases remained unmatched. This CDR3 has 18 residues. From germline, CDR1 is KGHSH and CDR2 LQKENI. The CDR3 bases are TGTGCCAGCTCACCAAATCTTGGTCTGACAGGGGGCTCGGATACGCAGTATTTT. Its translation is CASSPNLGLTGGSDTQYF.

V and J are TRBV3-1 (or the pseudogene TRBV3-2) and TRBJ2-6; weak D call: TRBD1 (5 bases). V lost 5 bases to trimming and J lost 0 bases, with 5 bases between them. This CDR3 is built from 14 residues. Germline V gene sequence: CDR1 LGHDT, CDR2 YNNKEL (reference sequence). CDR3 amino acids: CASSRGSGANVLTF. DNA for the CDR3: TGTGCCAGCAGCAGGGGCTCTGGGGCCAACGTCCTGACTTTC.

This clone was detected only once. The chain links TRBV7-9 to TRBJ1-6, with 12 bases lining up with TRBD1. Trimming cost V 4 bases and J 9 bases; bases outside gene matches: 4. The CDR3 sequence is 15 residues long. The germline CDR1 and CDR2 sequences are SEHNR and FQNEAQ (reference sequence). DNA for the CDR3: TGTGCCAGCAGCTCAGGGACAGGGGGCAGTTCACCCCTCCACTTT. It is translated as CASSSGTGGSSPLHF.

As for this clone: The sample carries other DNA sequences with the same CDR3. The chain combines TRBV6-5 with TRBJ1-2; 9 nucleotides agree with TRBD1. The CDR3 totals 13 residues. V dropped 8 bases and J dropped 2; count of bases not matched to a gene: 3. Germline CDR1 reads MNHEY; CDR2 reads SVGAGI. The chain's CDR3 is CASSTGGNYGYTF. The CDR3 region has the DNA TGTGCCAGCTCGACAGGGGGGAACTATGGCTACACCTTC.

This chain links TRBV12-3 or TRBV12-4 with TRBJ1-4, with TRBD1 identical over 11 bases. After removal of 7 bases from V and 14 bases from J, the junction contained 9 bases not matched to a gene. The CDR3 has 13 amino acids. The CDR3 reads CASTGQGATYLFF. The CDR3, as DNA: TGTGCCAGCACAGGACAGGGGGCGACTTACCTGTTTTTT.

This clone appeared a few times. The gene calls are TRBV28 and TRBJ1-5; 8 positions agree with TRBD1. The germline gives CDR1 MDHEN, CDR2 SYDVKM. The CDR3 loop spans 16 amino acids. Trimming took 0 bases from V and 2 from J; bases not matched to a gene: 3. The CDR3 DNA is TGTGCCAGCAGTTTATGGGACAGGGCTGGCAATCAGCCCCAGCATTTT. This gives the protein CASSLWDRAGNQPQHF.

This sequence joins TRBV27 and TRBJ1-2; TRBD1 is a possible D gene (5 bases). From germline, CDR1 is MNHEY and CDR2 SMNVEV (reference sequence). The CDR3 length is 15 residues. Trimming pared 3 bases from V and 4 bases from J, leaving 15 bases between. CDR3 sequence: CASSFSWGQGYGYTF. CDR3 bases: TGTGCCAGCAGTTTTAGTTGGGGCCAGGGCTATGGCTACACCTTC.

V and J are TRBV3-1 (or the pseudogene TRBV3-2) and TRBJ2-2, with 10 bases identical to TRBD1. The ends lost 4 bases at V and 7 bases at J; junction bases unmatched: 9. The CDR3 is 16 residues long. Germline V CDR1 and CDR2: LGHDT, YNNKEL (reference sequence). The CDR3 DNA is TGTGCCAGCAGCCCCCGGGACAGGGGTTATGACGGGGAGCTGTTTTTT. Encoded protein: CASSPRDRGYDGELFF.

This clone is a singleton in its sample. The chain links TRBV30 to TRBJ2-3; 9 bases are shared with TRBD2. The CDR3 extends over 14 amino acids. The J segment lost 0 bases and the V segment lost 4 bases, leaving 2 bases of the junction unmatched. Germline CDR1 and CDR2: GTSNPN and SVGIG (reference sequence). Here the CDR3 reads CAWTSGTSTDTQYF. DNA for the CDR3: TGTGCCTGGACTAGCGGGACCAGCACAGATACGCAGTATTTT.

The chain links TRBV14 to TRBJ1-4; TRBD1 matches at 7 bases. The junction had 11 bases not matched to a gene; V was cut back by 4 bases and J by 3 bases. The CDR3 runs 17 residues. Germline V gives CDR1 SGHDN, CDR2 FVKESK. The CDR3, as DNA: TGTGCCAGCAGCCGTTTCCCCGGGACAGTCGCTAATGAAAAACTGTTTTTT. Encoded protein: CASSRFPGTVANEKLFF.

This clone appeared a single time. Other DNA sequences in this specimen translate into the identical CDR3. The DNA of the CDR3 is TGCGCCAGCAGCCCCGGACAGATGAACACTGAAGCTTTCTTT. It yields the protein CASSPGQMNTEAFF. The V call is TRBV5-1, the J call TRBJ1-1; D possibly corresponds to TRBD1 (6 bases). This CDR3 spans 14 amino acids. Trimming left V 4 bases short and J 0 bases short, with 10 bases between. Germline loops: CDR1 SGHRS, CDR2 YFSETQ.

CDR3 sequence (DNA): TGTGCCAGCAGCCCCCCTCCGGGCGGGGGCGGGGGCGAGCAGTACTTC. This codes for CASSPPPGGGGGEQYF. This chain links TRBV7-8 with TRBJ2-7; D may be TRBD2 (7 bases). From germline, CDR1 is SGHVS and CDR2 FQNEAQ. Trimming took 5 bases from V and 6 from J, leaving 23 bases between them. The CDR3 runs 16 residues.